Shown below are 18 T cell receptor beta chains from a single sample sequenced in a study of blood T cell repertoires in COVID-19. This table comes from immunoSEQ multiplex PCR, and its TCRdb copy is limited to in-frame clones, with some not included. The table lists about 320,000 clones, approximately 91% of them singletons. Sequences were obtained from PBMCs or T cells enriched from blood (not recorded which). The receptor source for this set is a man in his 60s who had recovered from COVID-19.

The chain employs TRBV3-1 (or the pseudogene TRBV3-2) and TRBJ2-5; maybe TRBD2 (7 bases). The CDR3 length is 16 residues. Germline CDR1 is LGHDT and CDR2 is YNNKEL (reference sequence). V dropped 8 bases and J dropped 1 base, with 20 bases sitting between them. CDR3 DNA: TGTGCCAGCCTCGGGGGGCGGGCCCATTCCCAAGAGACCCAGTACTTC. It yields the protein CASLGGRAHSQETQYF.

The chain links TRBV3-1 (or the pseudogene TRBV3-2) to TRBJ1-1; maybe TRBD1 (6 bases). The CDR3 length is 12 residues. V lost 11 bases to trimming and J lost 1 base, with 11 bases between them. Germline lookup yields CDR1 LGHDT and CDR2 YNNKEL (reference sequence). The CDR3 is CAYREWNTEAFF. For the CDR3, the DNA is TGTGCCTACAGGGAGTGGAACACTGAAGCTTTCTTT.

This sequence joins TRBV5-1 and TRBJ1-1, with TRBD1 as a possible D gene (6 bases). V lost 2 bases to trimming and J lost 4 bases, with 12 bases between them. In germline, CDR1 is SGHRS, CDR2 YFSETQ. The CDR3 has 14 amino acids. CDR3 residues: CASSLTGITTEAFF. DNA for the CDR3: TGCGCCAGCAGCTTAACAGGGATAACCACTGAAGCTTTCTTT.

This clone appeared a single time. The CDR3 DNA sequence: TGTGCCAGCCAGATGACTAGGGGTTCAAGTTACGAGCAGTACTTC. Translating gives CASQMTRGSSYEQYF. The rearrangement uses TRBV6-6 and TRBJ2-7, with D possibly matching TRBD2 (6 bases). The V end was cut by 8 bases, the J end by 4 bases, with 21 bases between. The germline gives CDR1 MNHNY, CDR2 SVGAGI (reference sequence). This CDR3 has 15 amino acids.

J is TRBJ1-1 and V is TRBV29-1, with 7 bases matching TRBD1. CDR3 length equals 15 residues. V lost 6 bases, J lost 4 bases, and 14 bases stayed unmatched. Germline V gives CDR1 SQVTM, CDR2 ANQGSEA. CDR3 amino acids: CSVRRDRESATEAFF. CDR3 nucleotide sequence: TGCAGCGTCCGCCGAGACAGGGAAAGCGCCACTGAAGCTTTCTTT.

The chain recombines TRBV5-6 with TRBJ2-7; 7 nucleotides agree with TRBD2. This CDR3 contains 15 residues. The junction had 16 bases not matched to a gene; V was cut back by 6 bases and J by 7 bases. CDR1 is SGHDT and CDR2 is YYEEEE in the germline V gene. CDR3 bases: TGTGCCAGCACAAACCGGGCTAGCGGACCCTTAGAGCAGTACTTC. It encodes CASTNRASGPLEQYF.

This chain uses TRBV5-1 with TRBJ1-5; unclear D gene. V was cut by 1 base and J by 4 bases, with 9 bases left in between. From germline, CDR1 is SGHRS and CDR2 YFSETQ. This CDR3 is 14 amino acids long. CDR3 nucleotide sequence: TGCGCCAGCAGCTTGTCTGCCAGGAATCAGCCCCAGCATTTT. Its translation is CASSLSARNQPQHF.

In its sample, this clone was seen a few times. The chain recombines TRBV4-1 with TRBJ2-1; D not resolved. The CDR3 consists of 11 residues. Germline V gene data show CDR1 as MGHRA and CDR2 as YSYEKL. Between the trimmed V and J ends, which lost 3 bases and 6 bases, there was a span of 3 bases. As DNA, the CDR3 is TGCGCCAGCAGCCACCTCAATGAGCAGTTCTTC. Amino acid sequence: CASSHLNEQFF.

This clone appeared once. CDR3 bases: TGTGCCAGCCTGGGGTCTCAGGGCGACGAGCAGTACTTC. Residues: CASLGSQGDEQYF. V gene TRBV5-6 combines with J gene TRBJ2-7, with D possibly TRBD1 on 5 matching bases. The ends were cut back, 7 bases at V and 5 bases at J, with 16 bases in the middle. CDR3 length equals 13 residues. CDR1 is SGHDT, CDR2 YYEEEE, per germline.

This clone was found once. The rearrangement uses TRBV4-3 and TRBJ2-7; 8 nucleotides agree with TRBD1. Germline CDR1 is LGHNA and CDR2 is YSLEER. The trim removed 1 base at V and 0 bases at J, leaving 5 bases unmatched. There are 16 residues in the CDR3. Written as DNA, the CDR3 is TGCGCCAGCAGCCAAGCGGGGACAGGAGGCTCCTACGAGCAGTACTTC. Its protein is CASSQAGTGGSYEQYF.

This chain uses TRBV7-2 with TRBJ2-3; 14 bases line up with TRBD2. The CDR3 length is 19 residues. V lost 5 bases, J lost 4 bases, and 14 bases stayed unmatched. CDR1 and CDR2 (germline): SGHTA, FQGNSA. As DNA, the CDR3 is TGTGCCAGCAGCCCCACACCGGGACTAGCGGGGGCGGGGGCAGATACGCAGTATTTT. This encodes CASSPTPGLAGAGADTQYF. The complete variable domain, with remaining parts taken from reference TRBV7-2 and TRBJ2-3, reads GAGVSQSPSNKVTEKGKDVELRCDPISGHTALYWYRQSLGQGLEFLIYFQGNSAPDKSGLPSDRFSAERTGGSVSTLTIQRTQQEDSAVYLCASSPTPGLAGAGADTQYFGPGTRLTVL.

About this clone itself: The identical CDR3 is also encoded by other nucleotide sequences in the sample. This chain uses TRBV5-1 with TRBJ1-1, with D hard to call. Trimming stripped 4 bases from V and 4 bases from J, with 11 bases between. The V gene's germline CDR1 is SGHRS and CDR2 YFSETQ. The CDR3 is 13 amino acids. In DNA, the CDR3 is TGCGCCAGCAGCCTCGGAGGGCCCACTGAAGCTTTCTTT. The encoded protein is CASSLGGPTEAFF. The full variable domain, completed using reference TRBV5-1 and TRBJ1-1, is KAGVTQTPRYLIKTRGQQVTLSCSPISGHRSVSWYQQTPGQGLQFLFEYFSETQRNKGNFPGRFSGRQFSNSRSEMNVSTLELGDSALYLCASSLGGPTEAFFGQGTRLTVV.

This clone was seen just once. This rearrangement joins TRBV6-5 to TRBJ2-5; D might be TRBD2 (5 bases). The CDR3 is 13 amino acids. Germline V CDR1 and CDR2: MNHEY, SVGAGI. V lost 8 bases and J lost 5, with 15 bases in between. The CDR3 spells CASLTTTSETQYF. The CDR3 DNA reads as TGTGCCAGCTTGACTACCACAAGTGAGACCCAGTACTTC.

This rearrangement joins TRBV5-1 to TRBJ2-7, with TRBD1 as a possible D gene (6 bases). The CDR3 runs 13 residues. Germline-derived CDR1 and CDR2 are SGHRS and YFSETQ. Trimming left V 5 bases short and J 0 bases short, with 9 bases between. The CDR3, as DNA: TGCGCCAGCAGGAAGGACAGCTCCTACGAGCAGTACTTC. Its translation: CASRKDSSYEQYF.

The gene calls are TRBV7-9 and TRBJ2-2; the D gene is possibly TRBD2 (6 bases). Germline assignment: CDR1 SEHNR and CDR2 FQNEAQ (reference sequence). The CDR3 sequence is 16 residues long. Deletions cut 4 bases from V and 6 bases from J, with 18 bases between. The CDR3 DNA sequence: TGTGCCAGCAGCTCTCCGAGCGGGTTCATCGCCGGGGAGCTGTTTTTT. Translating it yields CASSSPSGFIAGELFF.

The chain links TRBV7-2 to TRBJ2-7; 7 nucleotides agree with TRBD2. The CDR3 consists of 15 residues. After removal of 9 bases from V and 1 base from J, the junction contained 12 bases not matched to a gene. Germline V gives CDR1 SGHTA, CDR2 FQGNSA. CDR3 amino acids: CASKLAGLQSYEQYF. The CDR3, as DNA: TGTGCCAGTAAATTAGCGGGCCTACAGTCCTACGAGCAGTACTTC.

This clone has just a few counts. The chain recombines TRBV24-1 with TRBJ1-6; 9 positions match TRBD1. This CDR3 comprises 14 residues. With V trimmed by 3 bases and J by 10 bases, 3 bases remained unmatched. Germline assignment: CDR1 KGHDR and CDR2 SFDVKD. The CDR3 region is CATSDTGGSSPLHF. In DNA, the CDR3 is TGTGCCACCAGTGATACAGGGGGCAGCTCACCCCTCCACTTT.

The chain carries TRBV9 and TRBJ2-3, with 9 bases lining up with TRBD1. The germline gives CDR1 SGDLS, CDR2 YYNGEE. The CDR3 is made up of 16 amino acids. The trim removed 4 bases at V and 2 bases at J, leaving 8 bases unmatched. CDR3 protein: CASSSRTGDYTDTQYF. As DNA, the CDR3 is TGTGCCAGCAGCTCCCGGACAGGGGATTACACAGATACGCAGTATTTT.